A single sample gave rise to the 13 T cell receptor beta chains below, sequenced in a study of CD8+ T cells in alopecia areata (dated by TCRdb to between 2018 and 2020). The library came from the immunoSEQ multiplex PCR assay. To provide template for TCR sequencing, every sample had RNA extracted and reverse transcribed into cDNA. TCRdb holds this immuneACCESS table with in-frame rearrangements only. Some clones are missing; in checked studies, unresolved V genes explain under half, and the rest has no known cause. For this sample there are more than 95,000 clones; roughly 50% appear just once. The biggest ten clones account for roughly a tenth of the sample. The material sequenced was NKG2D-low CD8+ T cells sorted from blood. The intended sense of this specimen's cell subset or site label: sorted CD8+ NKG2D-low blood T cells. The receptors were sampled from a human donor with alopecia areata.

V gene TRBV29-1 combines with J gene TRBJ2-1, with 11 bases matching TRBD2. In germline, CDR1 is SQVTM, CDR2 ANQGSEA. The V gene end was trimmed by 6 bases and the J gene end by 8 bases; junction bases not matched to a gene: 15. The CDR3 loop spans 16 amino acids. CDR3 DNA: TGCAGCGTAGCCGAGCCCCTAGCGGGAGGAGCGTATGAGCAGTTCTTC. Its translation is CSVAEPLAGGAYEQFF.

The chain uses TRBV7-6 and TRBJ2-2, with D perhaps matching TRBD2 (6 bases). The germline gives CDR1 SGHVS, CDR2 FNYEAQ. V lost 4 bases and J 0 bases, leaving 12 bases between the germline ends. The CDR3 totals 16 residues. CDR3 DNA: TGTGCCAGCAGCTCCCGGGGGAGTACGAACACCGGGGAGCTGTTTTTT. Translating it yields CASSSRGSTNTGELFF.

This chain connects TRBV27 to TRBJ2-5, with 7 bases fitting TRBD2. The CDR3 totals 14 residues. The V gene end was trimmed by 4 bases and the J gene end by 5 bases; junction bases not matched to a gene: 7. From germline, CDR1 is MNHEY and CDR2 SMNVEV (reference sequence). CDR3 in amino acids: CASSSGLVRETQYF. The DNA of the CDR3 is TGTGCCAGCAGTTCCGGACTAGTTCGGGAGACCCAGTACTTC.

The chain has TRBV29-1 and TRBJ1-1, with TRBD1 matching 7 bases. This CDR3 has 13 amino acids. V was pared by 1 base and J by 1 base, with 0 bases of the junction left unmatched. Germline V gene sequence: CDR1 SQVTM, CDR2 ANQGSEA. The CDR3: CSVEGDRNTEAFF. Here the CDR3 DNA reads TGCAGCGTTGAAGGGGACAGGAACACTGAAGCTTTCTTT. The whole variable domain, filled in from reference TRBV29-1 and TRBJ1-1, reads SAVISQKPSRDICQRGTSLTIQCQVDSQVTMMFWYRQQPGQSLTLIATANQGSEATYESGFVIDKFPISRPNLTFSTLTVSNMSPEDSSIYLCSVEGDRNTEAFFGQGTRLTVV.

The V and J genes are TRBV2 and TRBJ2-1; 7 bases map to TRBD2. V gave up 8 bases and J gave up 7 bases; unmatched junction bases: 5. The length of the CDR3 is 12 residues. CDR1 SNHLY and CDR2 FYNNEI come from the germline V gene. CDR3 residues: CASLLGGNEQFF. The CDR3 bases are TGTGCCAGCCTCTTGGGAGGGAATGAGCAGTTCTTC.

The chain links TRBV15 to TRBJ2-3; no clear D gene. The CDR3 is made up of 12 amino acids. Germline V gene data show CDR1 as LNHNV and CDR2 as YYDKDF (reference sequence). The ends were cut back, 3 bases at V and 4 bases at J, with 5 bases in the middle. The CDR3 DNA sequence: TGTGCCACCAGCAGCCCTGCAGATACGCAGTATTTT. Translating gives CATSSPADTQYF.

This chain connects TRBV4-1 to TRBJ2-4, with D uncertain. CDR3 length equals 15 residues. The germline CDR1 and CDR2 sequences are MGHRA and YSYEKL. V lost 1 base and J lost 6, with 13 bases in between. This CDR3 reads CASSQVVEMGNIQYF. CDR3 DNA: TGCGCCAGCAGCCAAGTGGTCGAAATGGGAAACATTCAGTACTTC.

The chain employs TRBV25-1 and TRBJ2-5, with D uncertain. V was cut by 4 bases and J by 5 bases, with 5 bases left in between. Germline CDR1 MGHDK, CDR2 SYGVNS. The CDR3 has 11 residues. The chain's CDR3 is CASSVVETQYF. The CDR3 nucleotides are TGTGCCAGCAGTGTTGTCGAGACCCAGTACTTC.

This chain joins TRBV30 and TRBJ2-4; TRBD2 agrees at 13 bases. This CDR3 has 17 residues. Germline V CDR1 and CDR2: GTSNPN, SVGIG (reference sequence). V shed 3 bases and J 1 base; nucleotides not matched to a gene: 6. This chain's CDR3 is CAWRPGTSGEAKNIQYF. The CDR3 DNA reads as TGTGCCTGGAGACCAGGGACTAGCGGGGAGGCCAAAAACATTCAGTACTTC.

This clone was found a few times. The rearrangement joins TRBV30 to TRBJ1-1; no reliable D call. Germline CDR1 and CDR2: GTSNPN and SVGIG (reference sequence). V lost 6 bases to trimming and J lost 2 bases, with 7 bases between them. This CDR3 comprises 11 residues. The CDR3 here is CACQINTEAFF. As DNA, the CDR3 is TGTGCCTGCCAGATCAACACTGAAGCTTTCTTT. Complete variable domain (other parts from reference TRBV30 and TRBJ1-1): SQTIHQWPATLVQPVGSPLSLECTVEGTSNPNLYWYRQAAGRGLQLLFYSVGIGQISSEVPQNLSASRPQDRQFILSSKKLLLSDSGFYLCACQINTEAFFGQGTRLTVV.

This sequence joins TRBV29-1 and TRBJ1-2, with 9 positions matching TRBD1. Germline loops: CDR1 SQVTM, CDR2 ANQGSEA. Trimming took 4 bases from V and 2 from J; bases not matched to a gene: 5. This CDR3 is 14 amino acids long. CDR3 protein: CSVVEQGANYGYTF. The DNA of the CDR3 is TGCAGCGTTGTCGAACAGGGGGCGAACTATGGCTACACCTTC.

This clone came up a few times. Written as DNA, the CDR3 is TGCAGCGTTGAGGGACTAGCGGCCTACAATGAGCAGTTCTTC. Encoded protein: CSVEGLAAYNEQFF. V and J are TRBV29-1 and TRBJ2-1; 11 positions agree with TRBD2. Trimming cost V 3 bases and J 2 bases; bases outside gene matches: 0. Germline V gene sequence: CDR1 SQVTM, CDR2 ANQGSEA. This CDR3 comprises 14 residues.

Note on this clone: This sample includes further DNA sequences coding for the same CDR3. The chain uses TRBV29-1 and TRBJ2-2, with 10 bases lining up with TRBD1. This CDR3 contains 13 residues. V lost 5 bases and J lost 8; bases outside the gene matches: 5. Germline-derived CDR1 and CDR2 are SQVTM and ANQGSEA. The chain's CDR3 is CSVPGQGTGELFF. The DNA for the CDR3 is TGCAGCGTTCCGGGACAGGGGACGGGGGAGCTGTTTTTT.